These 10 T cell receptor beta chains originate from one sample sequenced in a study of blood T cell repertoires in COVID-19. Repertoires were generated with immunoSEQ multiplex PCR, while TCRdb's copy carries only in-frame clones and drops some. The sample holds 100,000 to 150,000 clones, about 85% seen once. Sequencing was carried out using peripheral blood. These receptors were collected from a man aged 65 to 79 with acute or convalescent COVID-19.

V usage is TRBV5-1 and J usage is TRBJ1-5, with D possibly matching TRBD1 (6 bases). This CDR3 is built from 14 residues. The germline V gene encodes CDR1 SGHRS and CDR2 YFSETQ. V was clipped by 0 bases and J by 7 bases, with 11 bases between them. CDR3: CASSLEQGGQPQHF. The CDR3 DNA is TGCGCCAGCAGCTTGGAACAGGGAGGGCAGCCCCAGCATTTT.

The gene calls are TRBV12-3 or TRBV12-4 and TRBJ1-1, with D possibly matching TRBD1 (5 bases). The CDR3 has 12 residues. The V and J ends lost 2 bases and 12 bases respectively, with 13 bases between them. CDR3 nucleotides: TGTGCCAGCAGTTTATCGGCGGGGGGAACTTTCTTT. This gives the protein CASSLSAGGTFF.

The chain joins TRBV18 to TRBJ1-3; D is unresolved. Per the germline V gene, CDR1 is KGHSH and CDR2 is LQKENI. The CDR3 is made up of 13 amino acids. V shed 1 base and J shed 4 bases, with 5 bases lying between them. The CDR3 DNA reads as TGTGCCAGCTCACCACTCGAGGGAAACACCATATATTTT. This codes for CASSPLEGNTIYF.

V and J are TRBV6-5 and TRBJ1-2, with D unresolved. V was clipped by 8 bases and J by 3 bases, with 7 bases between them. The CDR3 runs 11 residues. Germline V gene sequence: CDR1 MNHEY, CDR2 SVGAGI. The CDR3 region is CASREDYGYTF. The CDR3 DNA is TGTGCCAGCCGAGAGGACTATGGCTACACCTTC.

The CDR3 DNA reads TGTGCCAGCAGCCAAGGGGCCACTGGAGGAGGCTACACCTTC. Translating it yields CASSQGATGGGYTF. The chain is built from TRBV3-1 (or the pseudogene TRBV3-2) and TRBJ1-2; no definite D call. This CDR3 is built from 14 residues. Trimming cost V 1 base and J 8 bases, with 14 bases left between them. The germline gives CDR1 LGHDT, CDR2 YNNKEL (reference sequence).

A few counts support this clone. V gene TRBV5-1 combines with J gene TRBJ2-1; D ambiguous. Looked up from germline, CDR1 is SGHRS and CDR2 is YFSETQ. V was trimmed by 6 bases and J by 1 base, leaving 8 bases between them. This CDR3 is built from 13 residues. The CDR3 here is CASTPPSYNEQFF. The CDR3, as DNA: TGCGCCAGCACCCCCCCGTCCTACAATGAGCAGTTCTTC. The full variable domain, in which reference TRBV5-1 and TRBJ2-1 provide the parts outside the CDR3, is KAGVTQTPRYLIKTRGQQVTLSCSPISGHRSVSWYQQTPGQGLQFLFEYFSETQRNKGNFPGRFSGRQFSNSRSEMNVSTLELGDSALYLCASTPPSYNEQFFGPGTRLTVL.

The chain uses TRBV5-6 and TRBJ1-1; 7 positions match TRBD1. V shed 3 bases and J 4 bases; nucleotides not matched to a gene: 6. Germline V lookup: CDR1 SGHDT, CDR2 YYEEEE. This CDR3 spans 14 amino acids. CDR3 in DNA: TGTGCCAGCAGCTACCCAGGGGGAGCCACTGAAGCTTTCTTT. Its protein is CASSYPGGATEAFF. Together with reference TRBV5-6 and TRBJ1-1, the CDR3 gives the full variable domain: DAGVTQSPTHLIKTRGQQVTLRCSPKSGHDTVSWYQQALGQGPQFIFQYYEEEERQRGNFPDRFSGHQFPNYSSELNVNALLLGDSALYLCASSYPGGATEAFFGQGTRLTVV.

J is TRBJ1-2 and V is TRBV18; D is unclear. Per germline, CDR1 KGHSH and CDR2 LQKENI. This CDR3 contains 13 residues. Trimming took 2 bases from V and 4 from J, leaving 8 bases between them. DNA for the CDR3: TGTGCCAGCTCACCAAACCTTAGCTATGGCTACACCTTC. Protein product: CASSPNLSYGYTF.

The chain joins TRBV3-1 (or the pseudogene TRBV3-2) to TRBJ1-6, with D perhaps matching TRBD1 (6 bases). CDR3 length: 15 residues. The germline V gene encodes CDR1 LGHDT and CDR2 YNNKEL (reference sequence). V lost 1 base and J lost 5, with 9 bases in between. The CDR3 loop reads CASSQADRNNSPLHF. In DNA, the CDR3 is TGTGCCAGCAGCCAAGCTGACAGGAATAATTCACCCCTCCACTTT.

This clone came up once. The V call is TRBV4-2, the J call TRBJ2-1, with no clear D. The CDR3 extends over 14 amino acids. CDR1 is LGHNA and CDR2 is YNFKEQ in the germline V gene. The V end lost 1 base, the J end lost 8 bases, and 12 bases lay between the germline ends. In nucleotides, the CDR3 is TGTGCCAGCAGCCAAGCTCCCAGGTGGGATGAGCAGTTCTTC. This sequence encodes CASSQAPRWDEQFF.